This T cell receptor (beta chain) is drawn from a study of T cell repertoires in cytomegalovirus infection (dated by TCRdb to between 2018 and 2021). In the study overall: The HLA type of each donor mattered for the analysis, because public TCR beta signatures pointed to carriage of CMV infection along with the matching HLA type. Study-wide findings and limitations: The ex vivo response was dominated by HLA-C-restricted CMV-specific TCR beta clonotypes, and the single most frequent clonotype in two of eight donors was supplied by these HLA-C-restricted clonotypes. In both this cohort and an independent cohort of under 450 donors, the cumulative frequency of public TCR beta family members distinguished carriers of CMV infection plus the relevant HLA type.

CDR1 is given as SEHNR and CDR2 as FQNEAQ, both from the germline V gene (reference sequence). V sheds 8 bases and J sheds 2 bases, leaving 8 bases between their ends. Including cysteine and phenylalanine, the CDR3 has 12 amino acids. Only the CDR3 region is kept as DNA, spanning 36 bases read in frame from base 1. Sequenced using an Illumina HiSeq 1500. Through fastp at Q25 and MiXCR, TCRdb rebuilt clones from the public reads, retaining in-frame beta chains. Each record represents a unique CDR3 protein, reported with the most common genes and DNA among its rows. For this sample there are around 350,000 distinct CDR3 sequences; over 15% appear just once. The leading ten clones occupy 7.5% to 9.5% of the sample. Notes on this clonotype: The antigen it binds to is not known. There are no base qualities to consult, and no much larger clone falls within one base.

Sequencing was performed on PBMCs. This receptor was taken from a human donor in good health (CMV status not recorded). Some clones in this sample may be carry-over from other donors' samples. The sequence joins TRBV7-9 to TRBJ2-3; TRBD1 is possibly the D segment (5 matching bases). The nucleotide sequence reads TGTGCCAGCTACGGACACACAGATACGCAGTATTTT. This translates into CASYGHTDTQYF.